One and the same sample provided the 31 T cell receptor beta chains below, sequenced in a study of T cell responses to AZD1222 COVID-19 vaccine. Measured with immunoSEQ multiplex PCR; TCRdb has only the in-frame clones, and not every one. The sample lists some 90,000 clones, around nine tenths occurring once. This sample comprised peripheral blood, obtained on day 0 of AZD1222 vaccination. All receptors come from an adult in good health.

Here the CDR3 DNA reads TGTGCCAGCAGCCACCTTCAGGGGCGCGACCCAGATACGCAGTATTTT. Amino acid sequence: CASSHLQGRDPDTQYF. The chain joins TRBV3-1 (or the pseudogene TRBV3-2) to TRBJ2-3, with D tentatively TRBD1 (6 bases). This CDR3 comprises 16 residues. CDR1 and CDR2 (germline): LGHDT, YNNKEL (reference sequence). Deletions cut 3 bases from V and 4 bases from J, with 17 bases between.

The V gene is TRBV3-1 (or the pseudogene TRBV3-2), the J gene TRBJ2-7, with 10 bases matching TRBD2. Germline V CDR1 and CDR2: LGHDT, YNNKEL (reference sequence). V dropped 1 base and J dropped 6; count of bases not matched to a gene: 9. The CDR3 spans 16 residues. The CDR3 sequence is CASSQGVLAGGSEQYF. CDR3 coding DNA: TGTGCCAGCAGCCAAGGGGTGTTAGCGGGGGGCAGCGAGCAGTACTTC.

The V and J genes are TRBV7-2 and TRBJ1-1; no definite D call. CDR3 length equals 11 residues. Trimming pared 5 bases from V and 3 bases from J, leaving 4 bases between. Germline V gene lookup returns CDR1 SGHTA and CDR2 FQGNSA. This CDR3 is CASSPDTEAFF. In DNA form, the CDR3 reads TGTGCCAGCAGCCCGGACACTGAAGCTTTCTTT.

The chain combines TRBV12-3 or TRBV12-4 with TRBJ1-1; D is unclear. The germline V and J ends were trimmed by 8 bases and 5 bases, with 9 bases remaining between them. The CDR3 has 11 residues. The CDR3 DNA reads as TGTGCCAGCTGCTTCGGGACTGAAGCTTTCTTT. Its protein product is CASCFGTEAFF.

The chain combines TRBV19 with TRBJ2-5; 7 nucleotides align to TRBD1. Per the germline V gene, CDR1 is LNHDA and CDR2 is SQIVND (reference sequence). There are 12 residues in the CDR3. J was trimmed by 5 bases and V by 8 bases; bases with no gene match: 5. CDR3 region: CASRDRGETQYF. In nucleotides, the CDR3 is TGTGCCAGTCGGGACAGAGGGGAGACCCAGTACTTC.

The J gene is TRBJ2-5, the V gene TRBV9, with TRBD2 identical over 13 bases. CDR3 length: 16 residues. Germline assignment: CDR1 SGDLS and CDR2 YYNGEE. Germline trimming cut 4 bases from V and 1 base from J; bases unmatched to any gene: 4. The CDR3 DNA sequence: TGTGCCAGCAGCCCCAGACTAGCGGGGGGCCAAGAGACCCAGTACTTC. Amino acid sequence: CASSPRLAGGQETQYF.

The V and J genes are TRBV28 and TRBJ2-7, with 7 bases identical to TRBD2. Trimming at V came to 6 bases and at J to 7 bases, leaving 15 bases not matched to a gene. CDR3 length: 15 residues. CDR1 MDHEN and CDR2 SYDVKM come from the germline V gene. CDR3 in amino acids: CASRSLTSPTTEQYF. The CDR3 DNA is TGTGCCAGCAGGTCGTTGACTAGCCCGACTACGGAGCAGTACTTC.

The chain recombines TRBV27 with TRBJ2-7, with 8 bases fitting TRBD1. V shed 3 bases and J 4 bases; nucleotides not matched to a gene: 5. The CDR3 totals 14 residues. Germline values: CDR1 MNHEY, CDR2 SMNVEV (reference sequence). CDR3 bases: TGTGCCAGCAGTTTCGGAACAGGGGGGTACGAGCAGTACTTC. It encodes CASSFGTGGYEQYF.

The chain uses TRBV5-1 and TRBJ2-5, with D possibly TRBD2 on 7 matching bases. The germline V and J ends were trimmed by 2 bases and 5 bases, with 13 bases remaining between them. The CDR3 sequence is 14 residues long. Germline loops: CDR1 SGHRS, CDR2 YFSETQ. CDR3 coding DNA: TGCGCCAGCAGCTTACAGGGAGGGGATGAGACCCAGTACTTC. Translated, it gives CASSLQGGDETQYF.

This sequence joins TRBV6-6 and TRBJ2-5; D perhaps matches TRBD1 (6 bases). V lost 2 bases and J 2 bases, leaving 15 bases between the germline ends. This CDR3 is 16 amino acids long. Germline CDR1 reads MNHNY; CDR2 reads SVGAGI (reference sequence). This CDR3 is CASSYPQGVGQETQYF. DNA for the CDR3: TGTGCCAGCAGTTACCCACAGGGAGTAGGGCAAGAGACCCAGTACTTC.

This clone was detected only a few times. This chain joins TRBV18 and TRBJ1-1; possible D gene TRBD1, 5 bases. This CDR3 spans 15 amino acids. CDR1 is KGHSH and CDR2 is LQKENI in the germline V gene. With 1 base removed from V and 3 bases from J, the gap between germline ends came to 12 bases. The CDR3 DNA follows: TGTGCCAGCTCACCACTTGCGGGAGGGGACACTGAAGCTTTCTTT. It is translated as CASSPLAGGDTEAFF.

The chain joins TRBV9 to TRBJ2-5; the D gene is possibly TRBD1 (5 bases). Trimming took off 4 bases at V and 4 bases at J, with 11 bases between the two ends. This CDR3 has 13 amino acids. CDR1 and CDR2 from the germline V gene are SGDLS and YYNGEE. The CDR3 DNA follows: TGTGCCAGCAGCCTCAGGGTTGGAGAGACCCAGTACTTC. Its translation: CASSLRVGETQYF.

This clone was seen only a few times. The V call is TRBV5-6, the J call TRBJ2-3, with TRBD2 matching over 8 bases. The CDR3 contains 19 residues. Trimming took 0 bases from V and 1 from J; bases not matched to a gene: 13. Per the germline V gene, CDR1 is SGHDT and CDR2 is YYEEEE. The CDR3 DNA follows: TGTGCCAGCAGCTTGGGGCGGGGGGATGAACGACTCGGCACAGATACGCAGTATTTT. This sequence encodes CASSLGRGDERLGTDTQYF.

This chain joins TRBV18 and TRBJ2-7; D possibly corresponds to TRBD1 (6 bases). Germline V gene sequence: CDR1 KGHSH, CDR2 LQKENI. The CDR3 has 15 residues. Trimming took 2 bases from V and 5 from J, leaving 16 bases between them. CDR3: CASSPKGRGGDEQYF. The CDR3 DNA is TGTGCCAGCTCACCAAAGGGCAGGGGCGGTGACGAGCAGTACTTC.

The rearrangement uses TRBV14 and TRBJ2-7; D remains ambiguous. V lost 4 bases and J 4 bases, leaving 11 bases between the germline ends. The CDR3 is 13 amino acids. Germline V lookup: CDR1 SGHDN, CDR2 FVKESK. The CDR3 is CASSPRILYEQYF. CDR3 bases: TGTGCCAGCAGCCCCAGAATCTTATACGAGCAGTACTTC.

V and J are TRBV5-1 and TRBJ2-7; D possibly matches TRBD1 or TRBD2 (5 bases each). V was shortened by 0 bases and J by 7 bases, with 17 bases between the two germline ends. The CDR3 runs 15 residues. The germline V gene encodes CDR1 SGHRS and CDR2 YFSETQ. CDR3 in amino acids: CASSLDMGRPQEQYF. The CDR3 DNA is TGCGCCAGCAGCTTGGACATGGGACGCCCGCAGGAGCAGTACTTC.

The chain has TRBV7-8 and TRBJ1-4, with 7 bases matching TRBD1. V was clipped by 4 bases and J by 11 bases; unmatched bases: 7. Germline assignment: CDR1 SGHVS and CDR2 FQNEAQ. This CDR3 is built from 13 residues. CDR3 nucleotides: TGTGCCAGCAGCTCCCGACAGGGAGGGAAACTGTTTTTT. Amino acid sequence: CASSSRQGGKLFF.

The rearrangement joins TRBV6-5 to TRBJ1-1; D unresolved. This CDR3 spans 14 amino acids. The V gene lost 6 bases and the J gene lost 5 bases, with 16 bases spanning the gap. Germline V CDR1 and CDR2: MNHEY, SVGAGI. In DNA form, the CDR3 reads TGTGCCAGCAGGGTTACGGGAAGAGAAACTGAAGCTTTCTTT. It specifies CASRVTGRETEAFF.

The J gene is TRBJ1-6, the V gene TRBV14; the D is unclear. The CDR3 consists of 16 residues. Germline V gives CDR1 SGHDN, CDR2 FVKESK. Trimming took off 0 bases at V and 2 bases at J, with 8 bases between the two ends. In DNA form, the CDR3 reads TGTGCCAGCAGCCAAGATAAGGGAACCTATAATTCACCCCTCCACTTT. Protein: CASSQDKGTYNSPLHF.

This rearrangement joins TRBV6-5 to TRBJ1-5; no clear D gene. Germline CDR1 MNHEY, CDR2 SVGAGI. Trimming shortened V by 10 bases and J by 7 bases, and 17 bases separated the two germline ends. The CDR3 length is 13 residues. The CDR3 region has the DNA TGTGCCACATCGGAGGGTACTCGGCAGCCCCAGCATTTT. This encodes CATSEGTRQPQHF.

The chain employs TRBV3-1 (or the pseudogene TRBV3-2) and TRBJ1-2; 7 positions agree with TRBD1. CDR1 and CDR2 from the germline V gene are LGHDT and YNNKEL (reference sequence). V lost 1 base and J lost 8; bases outside the gene matches: 7. The CDR3 has 14 amino acids. CDR3 in amino acids: CASSQATGDRGYTF. The CDR3 nucleotides are TGTGCCAGCAGCCAAGCTACAGGGGATCGAGGCTACACCTTC.

This clone has more than one count but fewer than ten. The chain recombines TRBV30 with TRBJ1-2; D remains ambiguous. The ends were cut back, 2 bases at V and 4 bases at J, with 8 bases in the middle. Germline loops: CDR1 GTSNPN, CDR2 SVGIG (reference sequence). The CDR3 is 12 residues long. This CDR3 is CAWSWSVYGYTF. DNA for the CDR3: TGTGCCTGGAGTTGGTCGGTCTATGGCTACACCTTC.

The chain employs TRBV6-2 or TRBV6-3 and TRBJ2-1, with D possibly TRBD1 on 5 matching bases. The germline V and J ends were trimmed by 2 bases and 6 bases, with 20 bases remaining between them. CDR1 and CDR2 (germline): MNHEY, SVGEGT. The CDR3 totals 17 residues. CDR3 coding DNA: TGTGCCAGCAGTTACCGGCAGCAGGGCTTATGGACCAATGAGCAGTTCTTC. Translation gives CASSYRQQGLWTNEQFF.

This clone was seen once. The rearrangement links TRBV5-8 to TRBJ2-5; TRBD2 is a possible D gene (6 bases). V shed 1 base and J shed 7 bases, with 17 bases lying between them. The CDR3 totals 15 residues. From germline, CDR1 is SGHTS and CDR2 YDEGEE. CDR3 loop: CASSLLHSVGGTQYF. CDR3 bases: TGTGCCAGCAGCTTGCTCCACAGCGTGGGGGGGACCCAGTACTTC. The full variable domain, completed using reference TRBV5-8 and TRBJ2-5, is EAGVTQSPTHLIKTRGQQATLRCSPISGHTSVYWYQQALGLGLQFLLWYDEGEERNRGNFPPRFSGRQFPNYSSELNVNALELEDSALYLCASSLLHSVGGTQYFGPGTRLLVL.

This chain links TRBV12-3 or TRBV12-4 with TRBJ1-5; D not certain. The CDR3 totals 12 residues. Deletions cut 5 bases from V and 3 bases from J, with 5 bases between. CDR3 in amino acids: CASSPPNQPQHF. The CDR3 bases are TGTGCCAGCAGTCCCCCCAATCAGCCCCAGCATTTT.

The CDR3 sequence: CASSYEAGGHEQYF. Here the CDR3 DNA reads TGTGCCAGCAGTTACGAAGCGGGGGGGCACGAGCAGTACTTC. The chain uses TRBV6-2 or TRBV6-3 and TRBJ2-7; 10 bases fit TRBD2. Trimming took 2 bases from V and 5 from J; bases not matched to a gene: 3. Germline values: CDR1 MNHEY, CDR2 SVGEGT. There are 14 residues in the CDR3.

V gene TRBV4-2 combines with J gene TRBJ1-3; no definite D call. This CDR3 has 15 amino acids. The germline CDR1 and CDR2 sequences are LGHNA and YNFKEQ. Trimming took 0 bases from V and 6 from J, leaving 12 bases between them. CDR3 loop: CASSQDLGPINTIYF. CDR3 nucleotide sequence: TGTGCCAGCAGCCAAGATTTGGGTCCTATAAACACCATATATTTT.

This clone was detected once. This chain links TRBV11-3 with TRBJ2-5, with a tentative D call TRBD2 (7 bases). CDR1 and CDR2 from the germline V gene are SGHNT and YENEEA. V dropped 8 bases and J dropped 1 base, with 23 bases sitting between them. This CDR3 comprises 17 residues. The CDR3 protein is CASFRTAKVAGQETQYF. DNA of the CDR3: TGTGCCAGCTTTAGGACAGCGAAAGTAGCGGGCCAAGAGACCCAGTACTTC.

The chain recombines TRBV10-3 with TRBJ2-7, with D uncertain. The CDR3 extends over 14 amino acids. Germline V lookup: CDR1 ENHRY, CDR2 SYGVKD. V was clipped by 4 bases and J by 0 bases, with 10 bases between them. The CDR3 spells CAISGPGSSYEQYF. The CDR3 region has the DNA TGTGCCATCAGTGGGCCCGGGTCCTCCTACGAGCAGTACTTC.

The V gene is TRBV6-6, the J gene TRBJ1-1; 7 nucleotides agree with TRBD1. This CDR3 contains 16 residues. V trimming: 3 bases; J trimming: 4 bases; junction bases outside the gene matches: 11. CDR1 and CDR2 from the germline V gene are MNHNY and SVGAGI (reference sequence). The CDR3 bases are TGTGCCAGCAGTTATGGGGGAACTGCAGGGGGCACTGAAGCTTTCTTT. Its translation: CASSYGGTAGGTEAFF.

This clone came up once. The V gene is TRBV18, the J gene TRBJ1-6, with D unclear. The V and J ends lost 3 bases and 0 bases respectively, with 9 bases between them. Germline V CDR1 and CDR2: KGHSH, LQKENI. CDR3 length equals 16 residues. CDR3 protein: CASSPTASSYNSPLHF. CDR3 sequence (DNA): TGTGCCAGCTCACCGACTGCCAGCTCCTATAATTCACCCCTCCACTTT.